This T cell receptor beta chain derives from a study of identical twins. Study-wide results and limits: Among out-of-frame alpha sequences shared by twins, low generation probability occurred in excess.

V dropped 2 bases and J dropped 3 bases, with 8 bases sitting between them. The germline V gene has CDR1 SGHRS and CDR2 YFSETQ. The CDR3 extends over 13 amino acids. TCRdb fed the 5' RACE reads into MiXCR, producing one record per CDR3 protein. The data show approximately 500,000 distinct CDR3 sequences, 24% seen once. The table lists this clonotype with many counts. Its antigen remains unknown. The same sample was also used in a study of T cells expressing NK-cell markers. In that study: Dominance of the CD3+CD56-NKG2C+ fraction by these clonotypes also held in a handful of donors.

The origin of this receptor is a woman aged 18-30 years in good health. Sequencing used CD4+ T cells sorted from blood. J is TRBJ1-1 and V is TRBV5-1; the D is unclear. In DNA, the CDR3 is TGCGCCAGCAGCTTCCCTCTTGACACTGAAGCTTTCTTT. Its translation is CASSFPLDTEAFF.